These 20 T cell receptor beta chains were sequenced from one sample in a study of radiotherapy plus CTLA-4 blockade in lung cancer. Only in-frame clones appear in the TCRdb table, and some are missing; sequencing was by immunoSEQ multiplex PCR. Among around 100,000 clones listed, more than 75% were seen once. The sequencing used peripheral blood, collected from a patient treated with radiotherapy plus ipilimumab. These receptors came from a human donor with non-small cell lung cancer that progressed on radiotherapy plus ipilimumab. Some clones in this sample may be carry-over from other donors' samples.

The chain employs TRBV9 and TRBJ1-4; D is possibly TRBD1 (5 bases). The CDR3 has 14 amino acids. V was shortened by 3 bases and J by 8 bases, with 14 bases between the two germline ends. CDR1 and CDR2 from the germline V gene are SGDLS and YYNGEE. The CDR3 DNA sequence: TGTGCCAGCAGCGAGACAGTCCGGGGGGAAAAACTGTTTTTT. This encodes CASSETVRGEKLFF.

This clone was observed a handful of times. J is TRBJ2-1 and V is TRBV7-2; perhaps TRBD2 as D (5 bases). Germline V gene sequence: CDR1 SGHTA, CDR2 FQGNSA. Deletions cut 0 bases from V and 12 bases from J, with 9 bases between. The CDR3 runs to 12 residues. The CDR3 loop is CASSLAHGGQFF. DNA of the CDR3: TGTGCCAGCAGCTTAGCGCATGGAGGGCAGTTCTTC.

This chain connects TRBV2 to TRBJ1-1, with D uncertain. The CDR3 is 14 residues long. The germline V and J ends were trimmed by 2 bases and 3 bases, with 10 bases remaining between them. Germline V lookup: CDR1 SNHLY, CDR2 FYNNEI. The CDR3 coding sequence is TGTGCCAGCAGTGAAAGCAGGTGGGACACTGAAGCTTTCTTT. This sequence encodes CASSESRWDTEAFF.

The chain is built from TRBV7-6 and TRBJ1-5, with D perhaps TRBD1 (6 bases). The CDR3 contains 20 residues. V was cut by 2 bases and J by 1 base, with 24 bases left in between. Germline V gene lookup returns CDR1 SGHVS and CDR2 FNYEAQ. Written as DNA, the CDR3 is TGTGCCAGCAGCTTAAAGTCGGCGACAGGCCCCAGTGGGAGCAATCAGCCCCAGCATTTT. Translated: CASSLKSATGPSGSNQPQHF. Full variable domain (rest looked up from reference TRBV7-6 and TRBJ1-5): GAGVSQSPRYKVTKRGQDVALRCDPISGHVSLYWYRQALGQGPEFLTYFNYEAQQDKSGLPNDRFSAERPEGSISTLTIQRTEQRDSAMYRCASSLKSATGPSGSNQPQHFGDGTRLSIL.

The CDR3 reads CASQKTGSPNYGYTF. The CDR3 DNA reads as TGTGCCAGCCAAAAGACAGGGAGTCCTAACTATGGCTACACCTTC. This sequence joins TRBV14 and TRBJ1-2; 7 bases agree with TRBD1. Losses at the gene ends were 8 bases for V and 0 bases for J; bases not matched to a gene: 9. Germline CDR1 SGHDN, CDR2 FVKESK. The CDR3 is made up of 15 amino acids.

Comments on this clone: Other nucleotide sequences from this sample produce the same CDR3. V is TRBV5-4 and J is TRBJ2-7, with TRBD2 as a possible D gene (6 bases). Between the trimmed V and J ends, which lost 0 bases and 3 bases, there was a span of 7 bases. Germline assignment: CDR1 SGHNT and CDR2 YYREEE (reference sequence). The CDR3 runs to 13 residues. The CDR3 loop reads CASSLGGDYEQYF. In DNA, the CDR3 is TGTGCCAGCAGCTTGGGGGGGGACTACGAGCAGTACTTC.

The CDR3 DNA sequence: TGTGCCAGTAGTGTAAGGCCCCGGGACAGACTAAATCAGCCCCAGCATTTT. Translated, it gives CASSVRPRDRLNQPQHF. This chain joins TRBV19 and TRBJ1-5; 7 bases agree with TRBD1. This CDR3 spans 17 amino acids. V dropped 5 bases and J dropped 4; count of bases not matched to a gene: 14. The germline V gene encodes CDR1 LNHDA and CDR2 SQIVND (reference sequence).

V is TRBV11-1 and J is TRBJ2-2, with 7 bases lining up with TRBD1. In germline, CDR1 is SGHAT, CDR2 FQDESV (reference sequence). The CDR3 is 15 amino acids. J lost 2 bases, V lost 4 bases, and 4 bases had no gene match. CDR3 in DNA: TGTGCCAGCAGCTCCGGACAGGTTAACACCGGGGAGCTGTTTTTT. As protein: CASSSGQVNTGELFF.

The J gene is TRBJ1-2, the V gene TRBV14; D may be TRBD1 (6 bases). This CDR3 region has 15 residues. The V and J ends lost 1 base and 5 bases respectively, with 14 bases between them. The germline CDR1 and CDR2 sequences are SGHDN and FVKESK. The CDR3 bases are TGTGCCAGCAGCCAAGTCTCCAGGGGATTGTATGGCTACACCTTC. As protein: CASSQVSRGLYGYTF.

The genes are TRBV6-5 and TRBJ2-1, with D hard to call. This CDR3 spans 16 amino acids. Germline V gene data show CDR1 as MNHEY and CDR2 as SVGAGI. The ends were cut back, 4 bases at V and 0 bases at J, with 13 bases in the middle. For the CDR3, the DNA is TGTGCCAGCAGTTCGGACGCGTCGAGCTCCTACAATGAGCAGTTCTTC. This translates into CASSSDASSSYNEQFF.

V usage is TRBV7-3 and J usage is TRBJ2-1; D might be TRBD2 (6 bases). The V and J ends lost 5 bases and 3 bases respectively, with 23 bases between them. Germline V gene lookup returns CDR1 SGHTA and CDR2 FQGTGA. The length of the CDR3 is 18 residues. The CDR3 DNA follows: TGTGCCAGCAGCCCGCAACTAGCAGCGGGCGGGGTCTACAATGAGCAGTTCTTC. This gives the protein CASSPQLAAGGVYNEQFF.

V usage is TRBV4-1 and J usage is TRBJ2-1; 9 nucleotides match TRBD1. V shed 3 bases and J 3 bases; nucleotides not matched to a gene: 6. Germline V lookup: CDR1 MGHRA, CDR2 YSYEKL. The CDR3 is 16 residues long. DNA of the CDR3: TGCGCCAGCAGCCAGGGCCGGACAGGGGTCTACAATGAGCAGTTCTTC. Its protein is CASSQGRTGVYNEQFF.

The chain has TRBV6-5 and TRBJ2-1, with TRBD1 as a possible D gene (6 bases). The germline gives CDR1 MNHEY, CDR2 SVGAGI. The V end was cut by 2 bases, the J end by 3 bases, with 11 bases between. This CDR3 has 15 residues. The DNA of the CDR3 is TGTGCCAGCAGTTACAAGGGGACAAACTACAATGAGCAGTTCTTC. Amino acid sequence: CASSYKGTNYNEQFF.

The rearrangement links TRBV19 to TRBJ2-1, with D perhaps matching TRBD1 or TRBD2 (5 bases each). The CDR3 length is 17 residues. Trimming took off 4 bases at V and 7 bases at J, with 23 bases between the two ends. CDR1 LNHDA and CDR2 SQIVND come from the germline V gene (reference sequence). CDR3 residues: CASSKLFGSSGANEQFF. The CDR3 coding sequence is TGTGCCAGTAGTAAACTATTCGGCAGCTCCGGGGCGAATGAGCAGTTCTTC.

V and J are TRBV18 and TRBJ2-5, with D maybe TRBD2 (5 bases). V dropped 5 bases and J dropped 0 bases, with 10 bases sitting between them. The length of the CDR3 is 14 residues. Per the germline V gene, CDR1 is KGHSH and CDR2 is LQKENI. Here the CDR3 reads CASSVGVHQETQYF. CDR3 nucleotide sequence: TGTGCCAGCTCAGTCGGGGTCCACCAAGAGACCCAGTACTTC. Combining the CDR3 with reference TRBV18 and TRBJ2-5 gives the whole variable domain NAGVMQNPRHLVRRRGQEARLRCSPMKGHSHVYWYRQLPEEGLKFMVYLQKENIIDESGMPKERFSAEFPKEGPSILRIQQVVRGDSAAYFCASSVGVHQETQYFGPGTRLLVL.

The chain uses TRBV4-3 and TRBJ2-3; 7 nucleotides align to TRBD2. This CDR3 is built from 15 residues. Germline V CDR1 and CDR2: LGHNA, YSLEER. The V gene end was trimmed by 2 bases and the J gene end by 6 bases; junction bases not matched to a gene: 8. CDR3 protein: CASSQQGLSLDTQYF. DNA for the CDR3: TGCGCCAGCAGCCAACAGGGACTAAGCCTTGATACGCAGTATTTT.

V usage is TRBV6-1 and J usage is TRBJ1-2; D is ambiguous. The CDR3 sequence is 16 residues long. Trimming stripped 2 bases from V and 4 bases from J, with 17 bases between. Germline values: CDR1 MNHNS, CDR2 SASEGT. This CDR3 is CASSEKLSALSYGYTF. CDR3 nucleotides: TGTGCCAGCAGTGAAAAACTTTCGGCTCTGAGCTATGGCTACACCTTC.

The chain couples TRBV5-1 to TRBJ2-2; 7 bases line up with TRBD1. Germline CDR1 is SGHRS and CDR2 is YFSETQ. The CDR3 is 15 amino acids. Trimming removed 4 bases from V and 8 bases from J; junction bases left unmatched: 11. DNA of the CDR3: TGCGCCAGCAGCCCCCCTTACAGGGGAAAAGGGGAGCTGTTTTTT. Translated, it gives CASSPPYRGKGELFF.

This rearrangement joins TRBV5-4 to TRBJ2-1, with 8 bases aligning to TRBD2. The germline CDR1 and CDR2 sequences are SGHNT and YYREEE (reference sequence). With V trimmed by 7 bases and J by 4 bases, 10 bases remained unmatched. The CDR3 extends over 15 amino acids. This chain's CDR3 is CASANRGGGYNEQFF. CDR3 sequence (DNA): TGTGCCAGCGCCAATCGGGGGGGCGGTTACAATGAGCAGTTCTTC. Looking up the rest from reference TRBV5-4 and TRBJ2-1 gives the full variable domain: ETGVTQSPTHLIKTRGQQVTLRCSSQSGHNTVSWYQQALGQGPQFIFQYYREEENGRGNFPPRFSGLQFPNYSSELNVNALELDDSALYLCASANRGGGYNEQFFGPGTRLTVL.

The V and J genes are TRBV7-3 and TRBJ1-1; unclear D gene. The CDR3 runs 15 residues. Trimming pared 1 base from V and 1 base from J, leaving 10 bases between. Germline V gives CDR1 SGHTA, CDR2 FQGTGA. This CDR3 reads CASSLKSGGNTEAFF. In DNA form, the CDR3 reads TGTGCCAGCAGCTTAAAGTCGGGTGGGAACACTGAAGCTTTCTTT.